Listed below are T cell receptor beta chains from one sample, sequenced in a study of cytomegalovirus exposure and HLA in healthy donors. Generated by immunoSEQ multiplex PCR, the TCRdb table keeps only in-frame clones and is missing some. The sample carries more than 150,000 clones, around 80% recorded once. Source material: PBMCs. Receptors originate from a girl aged 5 to 17 in good health and CMV-seropositive. CDR3s include the opening cysteine and the closing phenylalanine or tryptophan. The D gene is left open where the match is weak. Where a row states a size, it is once, few, many or the class of an expanded clone; other rows omit it.

j_gene: TRBJ2-3
len: 15
abundance: once
d_gene: .
v_gene: TRBV10-1
CDR3nt: TGCGCCAGCAGTGGGGGCTCGGGCGGCACAGATACGCAGTATTTT
CDR3aa: CASSGGSGGTDTQYF

j_gene: TRBJ1-1
len: 17
abundance: .
d_gene: .
v_gene: TRBV12-5
CDR3nt: TGTGCTAGTGGTTTGGTAGGGGGAGGGTCGATGAACACTGAAGCTTTCTTT
CDR3aa: CASGLVGGGSMNTEAFF

j_gene: TRBJ1-1
len: 13
abundance: .
d_gene: .
v_gene: TRBV30
CDR3nt: TGTGCCTGGAGTGAACAGGGAAACACTGAAGCTTTCTTT
CDR3aa: CAWSEQGNTEAFF

j_gene: TRBJ1-2
len: 14
abundance: .
d_gene: .
v_gene: TRBV2
CDR3nt: TGTGCCAGCCTACAGGGAGTAGGTAACTATGGCTACACCTTC
CDR3aa: CASLQGVGNYGYTF

j_gene: TRBJ2-1
len: 14
abundance: .
d_gene: TRBD2
v_gene: TRBV7-9
CDR3nt: TGTGCCAGCAGCGGGACTAGCGGGAGTCCTGAGCAGTTCTTC
CDR3aa: CASSGTSGSPEQFF

j_gene: TRBJ2-7
len: 15
abundance: .
d_gene: TRBD2
v_gene: TRBV7-9
CDR3nt: TGTGCCAGCAGCTTGACTAGCGGGGGTGCCTACGAGCAGTACTTC
CDR3aa: CASSLTSGGAYEQYF

j_gene: TRBJ2-5
len: 18
abundance: few
d_gene: TRBD2
v_gene: TRBV7-9
CDR3nt: TGTGCCAGCAGCCCCCGCCAAGCGGGAGGGCCTCCACAAGAGACCCAGTACTTC
CDR3aa: CASSPRQAGGPPQETQYF

j_gene: TRBJ2-1
len: 15
abundance: .
d_gene: TRBD2
v_gene: TRBV6-5
CDR3nt: TGTGCCAGCAGCCCGCGGGCGGGAGCCTACAATGAGCAGTTCTTC
CDR3aa: CASSPRAGAYNEQFF

j_gene: TRBJ1-2
len: 15
abundance: .
d_gene: TRBD1
v_gene: TRBV27
CDR3nt: TGTGCCAGCAGTTTACGAGAACAGGGGACTTATGGCTACACCTTC
CDR3aa: CASSLREQGTYGYTF

j_gene: TRBJ1-1
len: 16
abundance: .
d_gene: .
v_gene: TRBV7-6
CDR3nt: TGTGCCAGCAGCTTAGCGTCGGGGTTAGGGAACACTGAAGCTTTCTTT
CDR3aa: CASSLASGLGNTEAFF

j_gene: TRBJ2-7
len: 16
abundance: .
d_gene: TRBD2
v_gene: TRBV7-6
CDR3nt: TGTGCCAGCAGCTTAGCTGGTAGCGGGAGCTCCTACGAGCAGTACTTC
CDR3aa: CASSLAGSGSSYEQYF

j_gene: TRBJ2-5
len: 14
abundance: .
d_gene: TRBD2
v_gene: TRBV10-3
CDR3nt: TGTGCCATCAGCGGACTAGCGGGAGGAGAGACCCAGTACTTC
CDR3aa: CAISGLAGGETQYF

j_gene: TRBJ1-1
len: 12
abundance: .
d_gene: .
v_gene: TRBV29-1
CDR3nt: TGCAGCGTTGAAGGGGGAGGCACTGAAGCTTTCTTT
CDR3aa: CSVEGGGTEAFF

j_gene: TRBJ2-5
len: 14
abundance: .
d_gene: .
v_gene: TRBV5-8
CDR3nt: TGTGCCAGCAGCTTGGCCCAGGTTACAGAGACCCAGTACTTC
CDR3aa: CASSLAQVTETQYF

j_gene: TRBJ1-1
len: 14
abundance: .
d_gene: .
v_gene: TRBV15
CDR3nt: TGTGCCACCAGCAGAGGAGCAGGGGAGCTCGGGGCTTTCTTT
CDR3aa: CATSRGAGELGAFF

j_gene: TRBJ2-7
len: 13
abundance: .
d_gene: .
v_gene: TRBV7-8
CDR3nt: TGTGCCAGCAGCCTGAAGGCAGGGGTATTTAGGTACTTC
CDR3aa: CASSLKAGVFRYF

j_gene: TRBJ2-2
len: 15
abundance: .
d_gene: TRBD1
v_gene: TRBV7-7
CDR3nt: TGTGCTAGCAGCCCCGACAGGGAGAACACCGGGGAGCTGTTTTTT
CDR3aa: CASSPDRENTGELFF

j_gene: TRBJ1-2
len: 13
abundance: few
d_gene: .
v_gene: TRBV27
CDR3nt: TGTGCCAGCAGTTTCAGGGGCAAATATGGCTACACCTTC
CDR3aa: CASSFRGKYGYTF

j_gene: TRBJ2-7
len: 15
abundance: .
d_gene: .
v_gene: TRBV2
CDR3nt: TGTGCCAGCAGTGAAGTTCGCGGGGTTCGGTACGAGCAGTACTTC
CDR3aa: CASSEVRGVRYEQYF

j_gene: TRBJ2-7
len: 15
abundance: .
d_gene: TRBD1
v_gene: TRBV18
CDR3nt: TGTGCCAGCTCACAGCCGGGACAGAGATCCTACGAGCAGTACTTC
CDR3aa: CASSQPGQRSYEQYF

j_gene: TRBJ2-7
len: 15
abundance: .
d_gene: .
v_gene: TRBV5-4
CDR3nt: TGTGCCAGCAGCTATGGTACAGTGCGCTCCTACGAGCAGTACTTC
CDR3aa: CASSYGTVRSYEQYF

j_gene: TRBJ1-5
len: 16
abundance: .
d_gene: .
v_gene: TRBV27
CDR3nt: TGTGCCAGCAGTTTAGGGGGGGTGATTAGCAATCAGCCCCAGCATTTT
CDR3aa: CASSLGGVISNQPQHF

j_gene: TRBJ2-1
len: 16
abundance: .
d_gene: TRBD1
v_gene: TRBV27
CDR3nt: TGTGCCAGCAGCTGGGACAGGGATTATGGATTGGATGAGCAGTTCTTC
CDR3aa: CASSWDRDYGLDEQFF